Listed below are T cell receptor beta chains from one sample, sequenced in a study of T cells in Graves' hyperthyroidism and ophthalmopathy. TCRdb re-called the multiplex PCR reads through MiXCR, storing one row per CDR3 protein. The table includes more than 300,000 distinct CDR3 sequences, about 18% detected once. The sequenced sample was blood. The receptors stem from a woman aged 25 to 39 with Graves' hyperthyroidism that later progressed to Graves' ophthalmopathy. The CDR3 runs from the conserved cysteine through the conserved F or W. D genes are given only for firm matches. The listing skips clone size in some rows; elsewhere it reads once, few, many or a size class.

v_gene	d_gene	len	j_gene	abundance	CDR3aa	CDR3nt
TRBV19	NA	14	TRBJ2-7	few	CASKVRIGGYEQYF	TGTGCCAGTAAGGTCCGAATCGGAGGTTACGAGCAGTACTTC
TRBV19	NA	14	TRBJ2-7	NA	CASSIGGGLDEQYF	TGTGCCAGTAGTATAGGTGGTGGACTGGACGAGCAGTACTTC
TRBV5-6	TRBD1	16	TRBJ2-7	few	CASSLSPLQGSYEQYF	TGTGCCAGCAGCTTGTCTCCGTTACAGGGGAGCTACGAGCAGTACTTC
TRBV28	TRBD1	15	TRBJ2-2	NA	CASSPGQGFGGELFF	TGTGCCAGCAGCCCGGGACAGGGCTTTGGCGGGGAGCTGTTTTTT
TRBV4-1	NA	17	TRBJ2-7	few	CASSQLTAGFRPYEQYF	TGCGCCAGCAGCCAACTCACCGCGGGTTTTCGTCCCTACGAGCAGTACTTC
TRBV12-3/TRBV12-4	NA	12	TRBJ1-2	NA	CASSQTGSGYTF	TGTGCCAGCAGCCAGACAGGCTCTGGCTACACCTTC
TRBV3-1	NA	12	TRBJ1-1	many	CASGRTNTEAFF	TGTGCCAGCGGACGGACGAACACTGAAGCTTTCTTT
TRBV20-1	TRBD2	16	TRBJ2-1	many	CSATQLAGFLSNEQFF	TGCAGTGCTACCCAACTAGCGGGGTTCTTAAGCAATGAGCAGTTCTTC
TRBV7-9	NA	14	TRBJ2-3	NA	CASSLVGRSDTQYF	TGTGCCAGCAGCTTAGTGGGCAGGTCAGATACGCAGTATTTT
TRBV7-9	NA	17	TRBJ1-4	many	CASSLPLGGGLSEKLFF	TGTGCCAGCAGCTTACCCCTGGGCGGGGGGTTAAGTGAAAAACTGTTTTTT
TRBV27	NA	13	TRBJ2-1	NA	CASSFDRRDEQFF	TGTGCCAGCAGTTTCGACCGACGGGATGAGCAGTTCTTC
TRBV2	NA	13	TRBJ2-5	many	CASTRDREETQYF	TGTGCCAGCACCCGGGACCGAGAAGAGACCCAGTACTTC
TRBV18	NA	15	TRBJ1-1	few	CASSPLTEMNTEAFF	TGTGCCAGCTCACCACTGACTGAAATGAACACTGAAGCTTTCTTT
TRBV20-1	TRBD1	16	TRBJ1-6	many	CSARGRYRDRKSPLHF	TGCAGTGCTAGAGGGAGATACCGGGACAGAAAATCACCCCTCCACTTT
TRBV15	NA	15	TRBJ2-5	many	CATSRAKTGGETQYF	TGTGCCACCAGCAGAGCGAAGACAGGCGGAGAGACCCAGTACTTC
TRBV19	TRBD1	16	TRBJ1-6	NA	CASSMTGTGGYSPLHF	TGTGCCAGTAGTATGACGGGGACAGGGGGGTATTCACCCCTCCACTTT
TRBV20-1	TRBD1	18	TRBJ2-2	NA	CSASLVTPRTGSSGELFF	TGCAGTGCTAGTCTAGTGACGCCCAGGACAGGGTCCTCCGGGGAGCTGTTTTTT
TRBV28	NA	12	TRBJ2-7	many	CASSSTRGEQYF	TGTGCCAGCAGTAGTACCAGGGGCGAGCAGTACTTC
TRBV2	NA	15	TRBJ2-3	many	CASSGGQTITDTQYF	TGTGCCAGCAGCGGGGGACAGACCATCACAGATACGCAGTATTTT
TRBV4-1	NA	14	TRBJ2-6	few	CASSQENGANVLTF	TGCGCCAGCAGCCAAGAAAATGGGGCCAACGTCCTGACTTTC
TRBV5-1	NA	14	TRBJ1-1	many	CASSFIGLNTEAFF	TGCGCCAGCAGCTTTATAGGGCTGAACACTGAAGCTTTCTTT
TRBV6-2/TRBV6-3	NA	12	TRBJ1-2	many	CVSGFNTYGYTF	TGTGTCAGCGGGTTTAATACCTATGGCTACACCTTC
TRBV4-1	NA	13	TRBJ1-5	NA	CASSRIGAQPQHF	TGCGCCAGCAGCCGAATCGGGGCTCAGCCCCAGCATTTT
TRBV12-3/TRBV12-4	NA	13	TRBJ2-1	NA	CASRIEGQPEQFF	TGTGCCAGCAGGATTGAGGGTCAGCCTGAGCAGTTCTTC
TRBV4-1	NA	13	TRBJ2-1	NA	CASSRGQTTEQFF	TGCGCCAGCAGCCGCGGACAGACGACGGAGCAGTTCTTC
TRBV20-1	NA	15	TRBJ2-3	few	CSAQNLGIGTDTQYF	TGCAGTGCCCAAAACTTGGGGATTGGCACAGATACGCAGTATTTT
TRBV2	NA	14	TRBJ2-7	once	CASSDAVFTYEQYF	TGTGCCAGCAGTGACGCGGTTTTCACCTACGAGCAGTACTTC
TRBV7-9	NA	12	TRBJ1-1	few	CASSLGARGAFF	TGTGCCAGCAGCTTAGGGGCCCGAGGAGCTTTCTTT
TRBV6-1	NA	13	TRBJ1-6	many	CASRGDDNSPLHF	TGTGCCAGCAGGGGGGATGATAATTCACCCCTCCACTTT
TRBV19	NA	14	TRBJ2-7	few	CASSIWDGHYEQYF	TGTGCCAGTAGTATCTGGGACGGACACTACGAGCAGTACTTC
TRBV7-9	NA	17	TRBJ2-3	many	CASSTSREGGSTDTQYF	TGTGCCAGCAGCACTAGCAGGGAAGGAGGGAGCACAGATACGCAGTATTTT
TRBV6-1	NA	15	TRBJ2-1	many	CASSEEFLDWGEQFF	TGTGCCAGCAGTGAAGAATTTCTCGACTGGGGTGAGCAGTTCTTC
TRBV20-1	NA	14	TRBJ1-2	NA	CSARSFPAPYGYTF	TGCAGTGCTAGGTCTTTCCCGGCACCCTATGGCTACACCTTC
TRBV20-1	NA	11	TRBJ2-7	few	CSARDIGEQYF	TGCAGTGCTAGAGATATCGGGGAGCAGTACTTC
TRBV2	TRBD2	13	TRBJ2-1	many	CASGLAGGNEQFF	TGTGCCAGCGGACTAGCGGGAGGCAATGAGCAGTTCTTC
TRBV2	NA	16	TRBJ1-4	many	CASSGLAGTTNEKLFF	TGTGCCAGCAGTGGCCTAGCGGGGACAACTAATGAAAAACTGTTTTTT
TRBV11-2	NA	16	TRBJ2-1	many	CASSLWGRGNYNEQFF	TGTGCCAGCAGCCTGTGGGGGCGGGGGAATTACAATGAGCAGTTCTTC
TRBV2	NA	14	TRBJ2-3	many	CASVGHSPLDTQYF	TGTGCCAGCGTTGGACATTCCCCTCTCGATACGCAGTATTTT